This note documents a single T cell receptor (beta chain) sequence. What it binds is unknown. The assay was immunoSEQ multiplex PCR, and TCRdb's table has in-frame clones only and misses some. The sample gives 200,000 or so clones, around 93% of which show up once; 9.2% is in the top ten. CDR3 length: 13 residues. V lost 6 bases, J lost 6 bases, and 11 bases lay in between. Germline CDR1 MNHEY, CDR2 SVGAGI. The data stem from a study of T cell responses to AZD1222 COVID-19 vaccine. Study-level findings and limits: A mostly white British donor set with more females was recruited, and clonal diversity was possibly underestimated. Repertoires in all cases were sampled only once the peak T cell response had passed. Unmutated variant regions reportedly attract nearly half of all spike-specific TCRs.

Specimen: peripheral blood, collected on day 0 of AZD1222 vaccination. The source is an adult in good health. The chain links TRBV6-5 to TRBJ1-4, with a tentative D call TRBD1 (6 bases). The CDR3 loop reads CASRQGGHEKLFF. The CDR3 bases are TGTGCCAGCAGACAGGGTGGGCATGAAAAACTGTTTTTT.